This T cell receptor (beta chain) was captured by sequencing in a study of tissue T cells after allogeneic stem cell transplantation. The study's findings and limits: In patients and mice, blood and spleen missed much of tissue repertoire. Few T cell clones were shared across patients, but motif clusters showed tissue-specific shared signatures. TCR repertoires tracked anatomic similarity, regardless of disease or transplant status.

The CDR3 loop spans 13 amino acids. V gave up 3 bases and J gave up 5 bases, with 9 bases separating them. The germline V gene encodes CDR1 SGHSA and CDR2 FRNQAP. Only in-frame clones appear in the TCRdb table, and some are missing; sequencing was by immunoSEQ multiplex PCR. The sample holds roughly 7,200 clones, 40% to 50% seen once. Turning to this clone: Antigen: not known. The genes and germline here are from mouse. The read terminates 1 residue ahead of where the CDR3 ends, so the germline J gene completes it.

Stated time point: mouse harvest day 7 after allogeneic transplant. Each mouse received 10^7 T-cell-depleted marrow cells plus 10^6 splenic CD5+ T cells by tail vein. This mouse GVHD model was MHC-mismatched B6 to BALB/c, profiled day 7 or 14. The sequence derives from a female BALB/c mouse given C57BL/6 T cells with graft-versus-host disease after an allogeneic hematopoietic cell transplant. The chain uses TRBV16 and TRBJ2-4; D is possibly TRBD1 (5 bases). The sequencing sample was made of gut tissue. The CDR3 loop is CASSLQGGNTLYF. CDR3 bases read: TGTGCAAGCAGCTTGCAGGGTGGAAACACCTTGTAC.